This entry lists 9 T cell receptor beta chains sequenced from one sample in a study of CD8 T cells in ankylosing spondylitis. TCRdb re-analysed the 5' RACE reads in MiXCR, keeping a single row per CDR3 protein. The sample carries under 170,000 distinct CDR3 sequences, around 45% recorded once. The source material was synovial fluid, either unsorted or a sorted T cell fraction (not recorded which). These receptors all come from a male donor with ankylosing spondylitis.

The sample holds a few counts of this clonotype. The CDR3 reads CASSWHYPSYEQYF. CDR3 in DNA: TGTGCCAGCAGTTGGCACTATCCCTCCTACGAGCAGTACTTC. The chain combines TRBV28 with TRBJ2-7; no reliable D call. The V gene's germline CDR1 is MDHEN and CDR2 SYDVKM. The V end lost 4 bases, the J end lost 0 bases, and 10 bases lay between the germline ends. CDR3 length equals 14 residues.

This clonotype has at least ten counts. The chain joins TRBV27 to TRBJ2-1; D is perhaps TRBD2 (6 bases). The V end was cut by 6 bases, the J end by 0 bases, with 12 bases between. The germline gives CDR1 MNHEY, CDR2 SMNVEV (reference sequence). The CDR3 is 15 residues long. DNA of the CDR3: TGTGCCAGCAGAGGGGAGGCAAGCTCCTACAATGAGCAGTTCTTC. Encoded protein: CASRGEASSYNEQFF.

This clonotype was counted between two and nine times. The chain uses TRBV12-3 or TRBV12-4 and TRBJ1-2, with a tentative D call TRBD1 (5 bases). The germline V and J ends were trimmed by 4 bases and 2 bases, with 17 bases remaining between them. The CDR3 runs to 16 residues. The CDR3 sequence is CASSSPSGLWNYGYTF. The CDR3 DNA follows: TGTGCCAGCAGTTCGCCCTCGGGACTCTGGAACTATGGCTACACCTTC.

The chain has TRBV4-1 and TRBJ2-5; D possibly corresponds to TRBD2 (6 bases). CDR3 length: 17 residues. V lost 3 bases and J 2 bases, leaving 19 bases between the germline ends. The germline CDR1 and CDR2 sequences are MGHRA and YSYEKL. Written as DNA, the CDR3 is TGCGCCAGCAGCCAGGCATATTTGGGACTCCTTCAAGAGACCCAGTACTTC. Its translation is CASSQAYLGLLQETQYF.

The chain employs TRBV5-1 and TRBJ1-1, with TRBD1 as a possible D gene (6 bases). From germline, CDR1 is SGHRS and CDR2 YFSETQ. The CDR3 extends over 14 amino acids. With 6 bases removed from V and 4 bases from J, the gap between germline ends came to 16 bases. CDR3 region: CASTKQGGVTEAFF. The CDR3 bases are TGCGCCAGCACCAAACAAGGGGGGGTCACTGAAGCTTTCTTT.

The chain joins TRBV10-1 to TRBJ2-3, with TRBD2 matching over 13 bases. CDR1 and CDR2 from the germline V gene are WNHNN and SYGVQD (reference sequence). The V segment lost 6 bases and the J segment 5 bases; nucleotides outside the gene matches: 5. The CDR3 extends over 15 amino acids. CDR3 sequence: CASSELAGGRDTQYF. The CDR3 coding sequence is TGCGCCAGCAGCGAACTAGCGGGGGGGCGAGATACGCAGTATTTT.

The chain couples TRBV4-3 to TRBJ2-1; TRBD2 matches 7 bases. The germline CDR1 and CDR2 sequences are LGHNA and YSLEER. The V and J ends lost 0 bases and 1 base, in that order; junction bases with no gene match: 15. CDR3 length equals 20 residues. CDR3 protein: CASSQDSSAGVGGSYNEQFF. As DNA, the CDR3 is TGCGCCAGCAGCCAAGATTCGTCGGCGGGAGTTGGTGGATCCTACAATGAGCAGTTCTTC.

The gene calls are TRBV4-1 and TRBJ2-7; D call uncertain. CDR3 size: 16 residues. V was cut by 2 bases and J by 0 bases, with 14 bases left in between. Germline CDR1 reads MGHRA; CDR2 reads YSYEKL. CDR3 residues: CASSQRLLPFSYEQYF. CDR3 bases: TGCGCCAGCAGCCAACGGCTACTACCCTTCTCCTACGAGCAGTACTTC.

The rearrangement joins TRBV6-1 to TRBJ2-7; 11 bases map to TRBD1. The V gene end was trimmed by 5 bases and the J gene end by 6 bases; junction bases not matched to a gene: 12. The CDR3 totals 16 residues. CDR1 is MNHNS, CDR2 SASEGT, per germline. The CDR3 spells CASSPRTGTGGSEQYF. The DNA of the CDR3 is TGTGCCAGCAGTCCCCGAACCGGGACAGGGGGGAGCGAGCAGTACTTC.